The text below deals with one TCR beta chain. The source of the sample is a study of blood T cell repertoires in COVID-19. Turning to the study itself: The origin of the acute and convalescent COVID-19 samples was the United States, Italy and Spain. T cells, B-cell-depleted T cells, or PBMCs provided the cDNA or gDNA that served as material.

CDR3 size: 15 residues. Trimming pared 5 bases from V and 3 bases from J, leaving 16 bases between. Germline lookup yields CDR1 MNHEY and CDR2 SVGEGT. Methods used by the authors: Nucleated cell counts were estimated from reference gene primer amplification. The protocol was immunoSEQ multiplex PCR, while the TCRdb copy is restricted to in-frame clones and leaves out a portion. The D gene and trimming were derived from the DNA, and the V and J assignments and clone size from that table. Of hundreds of thousands of clones in the sample, approximately 90% are singletons; the top ten hold 10% to 15%. This receptor was obtained from a woman aged 18-29 years who had recovered from COVID-19. Sample: peripheral blood. This chain links TRBV6-2 or TRBV6-3 with TRBJ1-2; weak D call: TRBD1 (5 bases). CDR3 nucleotide sequence: TGTGCCAGCAGTCCCCAGGGCCCACCTTACTATGGCTACACCTTC. It yields the protein CASSPQGPPYYGYTF.